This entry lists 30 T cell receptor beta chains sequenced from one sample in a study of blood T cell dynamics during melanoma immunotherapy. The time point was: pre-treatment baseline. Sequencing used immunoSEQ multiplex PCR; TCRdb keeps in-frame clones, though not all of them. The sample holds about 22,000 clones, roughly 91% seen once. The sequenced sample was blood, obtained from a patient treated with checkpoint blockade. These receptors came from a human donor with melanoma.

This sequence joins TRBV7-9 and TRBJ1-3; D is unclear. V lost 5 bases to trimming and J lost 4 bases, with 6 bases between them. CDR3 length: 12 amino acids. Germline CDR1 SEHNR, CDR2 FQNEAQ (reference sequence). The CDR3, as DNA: TGTGCCAGCAGCCAGAGGGGAAACACCATATATTTT. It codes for CASSQRGNTIYF.

CDR3 DNA sequence: TGTGCCAGTAGTACCCAACAGGGGGCGCATGAAAAACTGTTTTTT. This translates into CASSTQQGAHEKLFF. V is TRBV19 and J is TRBJ1-4; 9 bases align to TRBD1. The CDR3 spans 15 residues. The V gene end was trimmed by 4 bases and the J gene end by 6 bases; junction bases not matched to a gene: 6. Germline V lookup: CDR1 LNHDA, CDR2 SQIVND (reference sequence).

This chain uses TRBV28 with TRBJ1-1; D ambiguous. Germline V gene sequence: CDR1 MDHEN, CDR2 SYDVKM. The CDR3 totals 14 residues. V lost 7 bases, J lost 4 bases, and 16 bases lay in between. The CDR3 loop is CASNIRGGSTEAFF. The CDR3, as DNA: TGTGCCAGCAATATCCGAGGAGGGAGCACTGAAGCTTTCTTT.

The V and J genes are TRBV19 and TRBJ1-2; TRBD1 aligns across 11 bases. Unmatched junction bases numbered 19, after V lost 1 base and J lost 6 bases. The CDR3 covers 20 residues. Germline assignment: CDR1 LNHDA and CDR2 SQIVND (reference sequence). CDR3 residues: CASSIAYFTAGTGGSDGYTF. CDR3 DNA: TGTGCCAGTAGTATAGCCTACTTTACGGCCGGGACAGGGGGTTCTGATGGCTACACCTTC.

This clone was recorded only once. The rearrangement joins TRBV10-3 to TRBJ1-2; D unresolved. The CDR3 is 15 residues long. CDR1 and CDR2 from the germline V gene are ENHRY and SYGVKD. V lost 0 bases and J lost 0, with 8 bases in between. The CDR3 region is CAISESRETNYGYTF. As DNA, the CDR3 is TGTGCCATCAGTGAGTCAAGGGAAACTAACTATGGCTACACCTTC.

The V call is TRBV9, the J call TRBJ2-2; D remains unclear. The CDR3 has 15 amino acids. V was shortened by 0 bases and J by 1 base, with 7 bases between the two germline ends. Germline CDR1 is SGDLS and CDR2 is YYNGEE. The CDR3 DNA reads TGTGCCAGCAGCGTAGGGTCTAAGAACACCGGGGAGCTGTTTTTT. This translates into CASSVGSKNTGELFF.

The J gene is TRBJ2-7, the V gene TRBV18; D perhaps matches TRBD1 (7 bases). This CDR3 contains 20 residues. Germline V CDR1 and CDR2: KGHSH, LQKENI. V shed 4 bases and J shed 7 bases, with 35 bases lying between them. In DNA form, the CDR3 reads TGTGCCAGCTCACGAGTACCGTCCTCAAAAGGGGGCGCCGGTGGAGGGGAGCAGTACTTC. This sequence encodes CASSRVPSSKGGAGGGEQYF.

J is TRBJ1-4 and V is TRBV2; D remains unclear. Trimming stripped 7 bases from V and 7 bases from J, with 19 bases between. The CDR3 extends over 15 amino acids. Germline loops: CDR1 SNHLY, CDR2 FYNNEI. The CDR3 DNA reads TGTGCCAGCAAAGACCCCGGGGAAGCAGGTGAAAAACTGTTTTTT. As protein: CASKDPGEAGEKLFF.

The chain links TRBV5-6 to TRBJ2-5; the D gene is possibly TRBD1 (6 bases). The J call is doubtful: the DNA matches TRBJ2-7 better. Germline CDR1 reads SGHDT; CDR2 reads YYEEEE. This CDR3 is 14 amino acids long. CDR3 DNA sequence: TGTGCCAGCAGCTTGTGGCCAGGGGCCTACGAGCAGTACTTC. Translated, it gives CASSLWPGAYEQYF.

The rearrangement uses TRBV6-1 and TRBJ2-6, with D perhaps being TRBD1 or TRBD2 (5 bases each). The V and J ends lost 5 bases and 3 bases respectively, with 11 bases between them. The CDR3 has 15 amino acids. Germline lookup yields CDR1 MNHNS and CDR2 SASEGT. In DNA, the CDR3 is TGTGCCAGCAGTCGGGACGTCGGTGGGGCCAACGTCCTGACTTTC. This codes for CASSRDVGGANVLTF.

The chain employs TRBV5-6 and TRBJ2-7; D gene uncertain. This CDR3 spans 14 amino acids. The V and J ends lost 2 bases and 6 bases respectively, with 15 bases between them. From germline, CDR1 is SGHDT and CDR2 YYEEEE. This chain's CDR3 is CASSFLAHSREQYF. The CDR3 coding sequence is TGTGCCAGCAGCTTTTTGGCGCATTCCCGCGAGCAGTACTTC.

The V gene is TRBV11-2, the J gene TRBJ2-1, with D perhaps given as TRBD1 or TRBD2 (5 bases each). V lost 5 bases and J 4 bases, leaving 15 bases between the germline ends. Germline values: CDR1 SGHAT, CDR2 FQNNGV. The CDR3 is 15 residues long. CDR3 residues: CASSAGASAYNEQFF. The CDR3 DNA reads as TGTGCCAGCAGCGCCGGGGCCTCTGCTTACAATGAGCAGTTCTTC.

The CDR3 sequence: CASSQDLIRAARYF. CDR3 nucleotides: TGTGCCAGCAGCCAAGATTTGATAAGGGCAGCGCGGTACTTC. The chain has TRBV14 and TRBJ2-7; D uncertain. This CDR3 has 14 residues. Germline assignment: CDR1 SGHDN and CDR2 FVKESK. The V end lost 0 bases, the J end lost 12 bases, and 18 bases lay between the germline ends. The full variable domain, in which reference TRBV14 and TRBJ2-7 provide the parts outside the CDR3, is EAGVTQFPSHSVIEKGQTVTLRCDPISGHDNLYWYRRVMGKEIKFLLHFVKESKQDESGMPNNRFLAERTGGTYSTLKVQPAELEDSGVYFCASSQDLIRAARYFGPGTRLTVT.

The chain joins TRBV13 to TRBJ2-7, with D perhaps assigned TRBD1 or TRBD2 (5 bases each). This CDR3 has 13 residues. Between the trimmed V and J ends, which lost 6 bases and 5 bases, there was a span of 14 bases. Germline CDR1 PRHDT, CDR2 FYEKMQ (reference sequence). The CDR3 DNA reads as TGTGCCAGCAGAAGGGGTAGCGCGCACGAGCAGTACTTC. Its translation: CASRRGSAHEQYF. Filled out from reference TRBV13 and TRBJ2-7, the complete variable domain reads AAGVIQSPRHLIKEKRETATLKCYPIPRHDTVYWYQQGPGQDPQFLISFYEKMQSDKGSIPDRFSAQQFSDYHSELNMSSLELGDSALYFCASRRGSAHEQYFGPGTRLTVT.

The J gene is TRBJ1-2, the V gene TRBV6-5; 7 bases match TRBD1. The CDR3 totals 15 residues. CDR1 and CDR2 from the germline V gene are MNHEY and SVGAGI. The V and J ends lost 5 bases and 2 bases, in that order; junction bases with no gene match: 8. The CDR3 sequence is CASSPRRDRNYGYTF. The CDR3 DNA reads TGTGCCAGCAGTCCACGCCGGGACAGAAACTATGGCTACACCTTC.

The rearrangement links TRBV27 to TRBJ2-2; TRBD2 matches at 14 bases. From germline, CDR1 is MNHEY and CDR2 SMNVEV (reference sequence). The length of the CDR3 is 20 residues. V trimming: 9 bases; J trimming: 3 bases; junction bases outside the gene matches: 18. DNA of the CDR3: TGTGCCAGGAGTCTCACCAGGGGACTAGCGGGAGCACGGGACACCGGGGAGCTGTTTTTT. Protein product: CARSLTRGLAGARDTGELFF.

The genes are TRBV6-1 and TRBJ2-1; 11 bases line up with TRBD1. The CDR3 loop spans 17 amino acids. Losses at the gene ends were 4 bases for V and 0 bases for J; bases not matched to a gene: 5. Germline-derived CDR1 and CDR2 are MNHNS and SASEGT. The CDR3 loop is CASSARTGGSSYNEQFF. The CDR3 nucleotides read TGTGCCAGCAGTGCCCGGACAGGGGGCAGCTCCTACAATGAGCAGTTCTTC.

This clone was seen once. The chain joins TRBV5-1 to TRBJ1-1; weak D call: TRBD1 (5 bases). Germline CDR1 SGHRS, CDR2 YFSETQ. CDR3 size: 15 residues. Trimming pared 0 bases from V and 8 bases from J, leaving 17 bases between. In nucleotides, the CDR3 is TGCGCCAGCAGCTTGGAGGGGCCAGGCTCTATGGAAGCTTTCTTT. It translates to CASSLEGPGSMEAFF.

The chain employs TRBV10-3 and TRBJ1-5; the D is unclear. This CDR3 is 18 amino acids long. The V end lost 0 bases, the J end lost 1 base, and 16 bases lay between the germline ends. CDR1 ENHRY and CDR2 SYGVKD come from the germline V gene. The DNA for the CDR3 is TGTGCCATCAGTGAGTCTGCAGGTTTGGGATCAAGCAATCAGCCCCAGCATTTT. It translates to CAISESAGLGSSNQPQHF.

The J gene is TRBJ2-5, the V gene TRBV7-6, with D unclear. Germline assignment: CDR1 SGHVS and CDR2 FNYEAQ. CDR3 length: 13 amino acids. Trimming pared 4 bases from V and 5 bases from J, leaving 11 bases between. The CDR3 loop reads CASSSPSSETQYF. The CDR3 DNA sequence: TGTGCCAGCAGCTCCCCCTCCAGCGAGACCCAGTACTTC.

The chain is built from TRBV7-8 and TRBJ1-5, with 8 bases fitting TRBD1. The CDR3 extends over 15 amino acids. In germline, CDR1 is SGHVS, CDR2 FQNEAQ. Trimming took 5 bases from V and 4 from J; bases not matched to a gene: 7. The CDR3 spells CASSQAGGGNQPQHF. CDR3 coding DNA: TGTGCCAGCAGCCAGGCAGGGGGCGGAAATCAGCCCCAGCATTTT.

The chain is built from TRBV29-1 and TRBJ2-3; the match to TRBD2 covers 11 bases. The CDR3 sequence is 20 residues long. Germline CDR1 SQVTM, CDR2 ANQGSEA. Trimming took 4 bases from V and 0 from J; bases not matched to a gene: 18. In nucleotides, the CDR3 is TGCAGCGTTGTAACTAGCGGGGGCCCCTTCCCACTAAAGAGCACAGATACGCAGTATTTT. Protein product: CSVVTSGGPFPLKSTDTQYF.

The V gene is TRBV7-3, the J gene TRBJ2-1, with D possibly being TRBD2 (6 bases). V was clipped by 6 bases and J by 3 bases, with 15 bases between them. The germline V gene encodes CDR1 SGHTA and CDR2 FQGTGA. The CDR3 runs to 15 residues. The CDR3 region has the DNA TGTGCCAGCAGTTTGGGCGGGACGCTCTACAATGAGCAGTTCTTC. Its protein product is CASSLGGTLYNEQFF.

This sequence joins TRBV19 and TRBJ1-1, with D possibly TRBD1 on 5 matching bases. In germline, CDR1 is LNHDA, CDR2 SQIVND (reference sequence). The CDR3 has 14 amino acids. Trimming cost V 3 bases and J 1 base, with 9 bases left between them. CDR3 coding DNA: TGTGCCAGTAGTATCTTCGGGGGGAACACTGAAGCTTTCTTT. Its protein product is CASSIFGGNTEAFF.

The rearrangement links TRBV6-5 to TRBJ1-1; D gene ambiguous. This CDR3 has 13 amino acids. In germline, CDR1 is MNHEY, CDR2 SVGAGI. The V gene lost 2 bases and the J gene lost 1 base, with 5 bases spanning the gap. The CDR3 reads CASSYRPNTEAFF. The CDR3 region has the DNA TGTGCCAGCAGTTACCGCCCGAACACTGAAGCTTTCTTT.

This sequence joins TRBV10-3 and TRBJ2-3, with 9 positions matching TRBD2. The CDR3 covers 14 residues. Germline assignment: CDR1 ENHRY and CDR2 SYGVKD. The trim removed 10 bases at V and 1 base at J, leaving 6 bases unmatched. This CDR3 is CATAGGPGTDTQYF. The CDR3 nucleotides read TGTGCCACCGCGGGAGGGCCGGGCACAGATACGCAGTATTTT.

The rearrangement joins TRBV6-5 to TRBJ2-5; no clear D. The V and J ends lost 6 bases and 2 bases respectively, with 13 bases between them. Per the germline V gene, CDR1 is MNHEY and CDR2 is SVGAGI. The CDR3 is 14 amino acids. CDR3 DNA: TGTGCCAGCAGGGCTCGACCGCGACAAGAGACCCAGTACTTC. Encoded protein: CASRARPRQETQYF.

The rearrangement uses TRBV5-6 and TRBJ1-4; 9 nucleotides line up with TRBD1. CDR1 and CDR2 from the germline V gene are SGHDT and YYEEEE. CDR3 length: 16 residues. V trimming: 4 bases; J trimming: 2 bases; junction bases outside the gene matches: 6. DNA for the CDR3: TGTGCCAGCAGCCGGGGACAGGGTGCCACTAATGAAAAACTGTTTTTT. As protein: CASSRGQGATNEKLFF.

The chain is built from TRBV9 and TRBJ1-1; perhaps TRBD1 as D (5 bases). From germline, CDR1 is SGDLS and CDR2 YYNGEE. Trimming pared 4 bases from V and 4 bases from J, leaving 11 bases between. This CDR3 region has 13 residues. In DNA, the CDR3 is TGTGCCAGCAGCCCCCACGGGGCCACTGAAGCTTTCTTT. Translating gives CASSPHGATEAFF.

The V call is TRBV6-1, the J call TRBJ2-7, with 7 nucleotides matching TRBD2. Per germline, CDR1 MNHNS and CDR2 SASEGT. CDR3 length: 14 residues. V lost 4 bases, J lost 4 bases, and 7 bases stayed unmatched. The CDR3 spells CASSAWEGRYEQYF. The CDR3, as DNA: TGTGCCAGCAGTGCCTGGGAGGGAAGGTACGAGCAGTACTTC.